Below, one TCR beta chain is given with its context. This specimen belongs to a study of blood T cell repertoires in COVID-19. Study as a whole: COVID-19 samples from acute and convalescent phases originated in the United States, Italy and Spain. From T cells, B-cell-depleted T cells, or PBMCs came the material, which was cDNA or gDNA.

As handled by the study authors: Estimation of nucleated cell counts was performed using reference gene primer amplification. Here immunoSEQ multiplex PCR was the method, and the copy in TCRdb shows in-frame clones only, minus some. That table supplies the V and J calls and clone size; D and trimming were determined from the DNA. The top ten clones hold roughly 9% of a sample with 78,000 or so clones, approximately 83% of them seen once. The CDR3 is 15 amino acids. CDR1 and CDR2 (germline): SEHNR, FQNEAQ (reference sequence). V was clipped by 5 bases and J by 2 bases, with 13 bases between them. The specimen was peripheral blood. This rearrangement joins TRBV7-9 to TRBJ2-1; D ambiguous. The receptor was derived from a human donor in a cohort sampled during active COVID-19. CDR3 nucleotides: TGTGCCAGCAGCCCAAGCAAGAACGCCTACAATGAGCAGTTCTTC. Protein sequence: CASSPSKNAYNEQFF.